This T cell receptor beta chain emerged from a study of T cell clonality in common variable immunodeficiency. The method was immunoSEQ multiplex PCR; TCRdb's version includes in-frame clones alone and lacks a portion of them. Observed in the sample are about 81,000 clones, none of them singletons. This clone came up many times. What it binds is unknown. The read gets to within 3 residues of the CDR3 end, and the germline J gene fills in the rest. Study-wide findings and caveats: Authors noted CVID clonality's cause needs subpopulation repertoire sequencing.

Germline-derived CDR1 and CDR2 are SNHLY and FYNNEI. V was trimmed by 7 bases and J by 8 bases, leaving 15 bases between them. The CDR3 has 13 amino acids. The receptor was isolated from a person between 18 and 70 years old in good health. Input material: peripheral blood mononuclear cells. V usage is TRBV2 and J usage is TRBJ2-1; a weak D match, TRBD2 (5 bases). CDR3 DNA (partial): TGTGCCAGCATGACTACCCTTAGGTATGAG. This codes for CASMTTLRYE. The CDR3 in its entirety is CASMTTLRYEQFF.